Listed below are T cell receptor beta chains from one sample, sequenced in a study of T cells in Graves' hyperthyroidism and ophthalmopathy. TCRdb reprocessed the multiplex PCR reads with MiXCR, giving one entry per CDR3 protein. The repertoire holds a few hundred thousand distinct CDR3 sequences, with about 16% as singletons. Input material: blood. The receptors were sampled from a woman aged 25-40 years with Graves' ophthalmopathy. Each CDR3 is given with its conserved first and last residue. The D gene is left open where the match is weak. The size entry is marked missing in some rows and otherwise reads once, few, many or a size class.

V: TRBV20-1; J: TRBJ2-5; D: .; size: many; CDR3: CSASFRGGRETQYF; DNA: TGCAGTGCTAGTTTCCGAGGAGGGAGGGAGACCCAGTACTTC
V: TRBV3-1; J: TRBJ2-2; D: TRBD1; size: few; CDR3: CASSQEWGTVPPGELFF; DNA: TGTGCCAGCAGCCAAGAATGGGGGACAGTCCCCCCCGGGGAGCTGTTTTTT
V: TRBV20-1; J: TRBJ1-5; D: TRBD1; size: few; CDR3: CSAFRTGFGQPQHF; DNA: TGCAGTGCATTCCGGACAGGGTTTGGTCAGCCCCAGCATTTT
V: TRBV3-1; J: TRBJ2-3; D: TRBD2; size: many; CDR3: CASSQVGSGRADTDTQYF; DNA: TGTGCCAGCAGCCAAGTGGGTAGCGGGAGGGCCGACACAGATACGCAGTATTTT
V: TRBV30; J: TRBJ1-6; D: .; size: many; CDR3: CAGHRERTPLHF; DNA: TGTGCCGGTCACAGGGAGAGGACACCCCTCCACTTT
V: TRBV28; J: TRBJ2-3; D: TRBD2; size: many; CDR3: CASRRPGLAGGPSTDTQYF; DNA: TGTGCCAGCAGGAGGCCGGGACTAGCGGGAGGCCCTAGCACAGATACGCAGTATTTT
V: TRBV2; J: TRBJ2-5; D: .; size: .; CDR3: CASSDPRKKTQYF; DNA: TGTGCCAGCAGTGACCCCCGGAAGAAGACCCAGTACTTC
V: TRBV7-2; J: TRBJ2-5; D: .; size: .; CDR3: CASSLAPERHF; DNA: TGTGCCAGCAGCTTAGCGCCAGAAAGACACTTC
V: TRBV30; J: TRBJ2-7; D: .; size: many; CDR3: CAWSKGGSEQYF; DNA: TGTGCCTGGTCCAAGGGTGGGTCCGAGCAGTACTTC
V: TRBV28; J: TRBJ2-1; D: .; size: .; CDR3: CASRTAGEQFF; DNA: TGTGCCAGCAGGACAGCAGGTGAGCAGTTCTTC
V: TRBV19; J: TRBJ2-1; D: TRBD1; size: few; CDR3: CASSIGVDRHYNEQFF; DNA: TGTGCCAGTAGTATAGGAGTGGACAGGCATTACAATGAGCAGTTCTTC
V: TRBV4-3; J: TRBJ2-5; D: .; size: few; CDR3: CASSPGLLGETQYF; DNA: TGCGCCAGCAGTCCCGGACTGCTAGGGGAGACCCAGTACTTC
V: TRBV2; J: TRBJ2-7; D: TRBD2; size: many; CDR3: CASKRDPTYEQYF; DNA: TGTGCCAGCAAGCGGGACCCAACATACGAGCAGTACTTC
V: TRBV7-2; J: TRBJ2-5; D: .; size: few; CDR3: CASSLNRRVQETQYF; DNA: TGTGCCAGCAGCTTAAACCGCCGCGTTCAAGAGACCCAGTACTTC
V: TRBV20-1; J: TRBJ2-1; D: .; size: .; CDR3: CSARGIAESYNEQFF; DNA: TGCAGTGCTAGAGGGATAGCGGAATCCTACAATGAGCAGTTCTTC
V: TRBV27; J: TRBJ2-3; D: .; size: .; CDR3: CASSSGGRAVDTQYF; DNA: TGTGCCAGCAGTTCCGGAGGCAGGGCGGTAGATACGCAGTATTTT
V: TRBV19; J: TRBJ2-7; D: .; size: .; CDR3: CASSTGPPYEQYF; DNA: TGTGCCAGTAGTACGGGACCTCCCTACGAGCAGTACTTC
V: TRBV5-4; J: TRBJ2-5; D: .; size: .; CDR3: CASRSRWGRETQYF; DNA: TGTGCCAGCAGGTCCCGTTGGGGGAGAGAGACCCAGTACTTC
V: TRBV7-9; J: TRBJ2-7; D: TRBD2; size: many; CDR3: CASSLAPAGVTRYEQYF; DNA: TGTGCCAGCAGCTTAGCACCCGCGGGGGTAACCCGTTACGAGCAGTACTTC
V: TRBV4-2; J: TRBJ2-3; D: TRBD1; size: .; CDR3: CASSDRQGWQDTQYF; DNA: TGTGCCAGCAGCGACCGACAGGGTTGGCAAGATACGCAGTATTTT
V: TRBV7-2; J: TRBJ2-1; D: .; size: many; CDR3: CASSLVGGGSYNEQFF; DNA: TGTGCCAGCAGCTTAGTGGGGGGCGGGTCCTACAATGAGCAGTTCTTC
V: TRBV4-3; J: TRBJ2-3; D: .; size: many; CDR3: CASSQDGGTRTDTQYF; DNA: TGCGCCAGCAGCCAAGATGGAGGAACTAGGACAGATACGCAGTATTTT
V: TRBV27; J: TRBJ2-2; D: TRBD2; size: .; CDR3: CASSFIAGGGTGELFF; DNA: TGTGCCAGCAGTTTTATAGCGGGAGGGGGCACCGGGGAGCTGTTTTTT
V: TRBV20-1; J: TRBJ1-6; D: .; size: .; CDR3: CSARDGDRSYNSPLHF; DNA: TGCAGTGCTAGAGACGGGGACCGCTCCTATAATTCACCCCTCCACTTT
V: TRBV28; J: TRBJ2-5; D: TRBD1; size: few; CDR3: CASSLEDREETQYF; DNA: TGTGCCAGCAGTTTAGAAGACAGGGAGGAGACCCAGTACTTC
V: TRBV7-6; J: TRBJ1-3; D: .; size: few; CDR3: CASSLGLPGLYSGNTIYF; DNA: TGTGCCAGCAGCTTAGGTTTGCCGGGGCTTTACTCTGGAAACACCATATATTTT
V: TRBV7-3; J: TRBJ2-7; D: TRBD1; size: .; CDR3: CASSSGQGAWEQYF; DNA: TGTGCCAGCAGCTCCGGACAGGGGGCGTGGGAGCAGTACTTC
V: TRBV7-9; J: TRBJ1-5; D: TRBD1; size: many; CDR3: CASSLNLGTVNQPQHF; DNA: TGTGCCAGCAGCTTAAATCTAGGGACAGTCAATCAGCCCCAGCATTTT
V: TRBV11-2; J: TRBJ2-3; D: .; size: .; CDR3: CASSLARLGRTDTQCF; DNA: TGTGCCAGCAGCTTAGCGAGACTAGGAAGGACAGATACGCAGTGTTTT
V: TRBV3-1; J: TRBJ2-7; D: .; size: many; CDR3: CASSQGAGQGEQYF; DNA: TGTGCCAGCAGCCAAGGGGCAGGGCAGGGAGAGCAGTACTTC
V: TRBV7-8; J: TRBJ2-1; D: TRBD2; size: many; CDR3: CASSLRLAGYNEQFF; DNA: TGTGCCAGCAGCTTACGACTAGCGGGATACAATGAGCAGTTCTTC
V: TRBV20-1; J: TRBJ2-1; D: .; size: many; CDR3: CSANPVEEQFF; DNA: TGCAGTGCTAACCCGGTTGAAGAGCAGTTCTTC
V: TRBV7-9; J: TRBJ2-1; D: .; size: few; CDR3: CASSFYRGISYNEQFF; DNA: TGTGCCAGCAGCTTTTATCGGGGAATATCCTACAATGAGCAGTTCTTC
V: TRBV7-2; J: TRBJ1-2; D: .; size: many; CDR3: CASRKTAGDYGYTF; DNA: TGTGCCAGCCGCAAGACGGCAGGGGACTATGGCTACACCTTC
V: TRBV24-1; J: TRBJ1-4; D: .; size: .; CDR3: CATSVGEYAGEKLFF; DNA: TGTGCCACCAGTGTAGGCGAATATGCGGGGGAAAAACTGTTTTTT
V: TRBV7-2; J: TRBJ1-6; D: .; size: .; CDR3: CASSLISLGALHF; DNA: TGTGCCAGCAGCTTAATTTCGTTGGGAGCCCTCCACTTT
V: TRBV7-2; J: TRBJ2-1; D: TRBD2; size: many; CDR3: CASSLGLGLGNEQFF; DNA: TGTGCCAGCAGCTTGGGACTAGGGTTAGGCAATGAGCAGTTCTTC
V: TRBV3-2; J: TRBJ2-2; D: .; size: many; CDR3: CASSQEGTATGELFF; DNA: TGTGCCAGCAGCCAAGAGGGCACCGCCACCGGGGAGCTGTTTTTT
V: TRBV7-9; J: TRBJ2-3; D: TRBD1; size: few; CDR3: CASSRDRSNDWNTQYF; DNA: TGTGCCAGCAGCCGGGACAGGTCCAACGACTGGAATACGCAGTATTTT
V: TRBV4-1; J: TRBJ2-3; D: TRBD2; size: few; CDR3: CASSGPGLAESDTQYF; DNA: TGCGCCAGCAGTGGGCCGGGACTAGCGGAGTCAGATACGCAGTATTTT